This T cell receptor (beta chain) was identified during a study of blood T cells in healthy people across ages. Study-level results: Diversity was estimated from one million T cells, and these estimates were considered underestimates.

Trimming left V 8 bases short and J 6 bases short, with 13 bases between. The CDR3 is 12 residues long. CDR1 and CDR2 from the germline V gene are MNHEY and SMNVEV (reference sequence). Worth noting for this clonotype: Its matching antigen is unknown.

Through a sample-barcoded 5' primer and a J-beta primer mix, a second PCR was run for roughly 6 to 12 cycles. The template-switch adaptor was a 5' adaptor with 12 random nucleotides. It tagged each cDNA molecule. MiXCR, applied by TCRdb to the 5' RACE reads, yields one record per CDR3 protein. The repertoire holds about 1,500,000 distinct CDR3 sequences, around two fifths seen once, with around 8% in the top ten. The source material was blood. The sequence came from a woman aged 18-29 years in good health. This rearrangement joins TRBV27 to TRBJ1-2; D gene uncertain. The CDR3 DNA sequence: TGTGCCAGCGAGAAGAAGCCGGATGGCTACACCTTC. It encodes CASEKKPDGYTF.